The rows below give T cell receptor beta chains drawn from one sample of a study of cytomegalovirus exposure and HLA in healthy donors. This table comes from immunoSEQ multiplex PCR, and its TCRdb copy is limited to in-frame clones, with some not included. This sample contains over 110,000 clones. Input material: PBMCs. The source of these receptors is a male donor in good health and CMV-seronegative. Each CDR3 is given with its conserved first and last residue. D genes are given only for firm matches.

cdr3_length j_call v_call d_call cdr3_nt cdr3_aa
14 TRBJ1-2 TRBV27 NA TGTGCCAGCAGTTTCAATCAGGGGTCGGGTGGCTACACCTTC CASSFNQGSGGYTF
16 TRBJ2-5 TRBV7-2 TRBD1 TGTGCCAGCAGCTTAACGGGGACAGGGCATCAAGAGACCCAGTACTTC CASSLTGTGHQETQYF
15 TRBJ2-2 TRBV9 TRBD1 TGTGCCAGCAGCGTAGGCAGGGGGCTAGCCGGGGAGCTGTTTTTT CASSVGRGLAGELFF
15 TRBJ2-3 TRBV30 TRBD2 TGTGCCTGGACCCGGGGGGTAGCGGGAGTAGATACGCAGTATTTT CAWTRGVAGVDTQYF
17 TRBJ1-6 TRBV5-1 TRBD1 TGCGCCAGCAGCTTGATGGGACAGGACTCCTATAATTCACCCCTCCACTTT CASSLMGQDSYNSPLHF
14 TRBJ2-5 TRBV6-5 NA TGTGCCAGCAGACGACTAACAGGGTCGGAGACCCAGTACTTC CASRRLTGSETQYF
16 TRBJ2-7 TRBV9 TRBD2 TGTGCCAGCAGCTTCCTCGGGGGGGACCCTATCTACGAGCAGTACTTC CASSFLGGDPIYEQYF
14 TRBJ1-1 TRBV7-9 TRBD1 TGTGCCAGCGGGCCGGGACAGGTCAACACTGAAGCTTTCTTT CASGPGQVNTEAFF
11 TRBJ1-2 TRBV6-5 NA TGTGCCAGCAGAGCCTTTTATGGCTACACCTTC CASRAFYGYTF
16 TRBJ1-5 TRBV30 TRBD1 TGTGCCTGGAGTGGGGGGGACAGGGTGAGCAATCAGCCCCAGCATTTT CAWSGGDRVSNQPQHF
13 TRBJ1-2 TRBV15 NA TGTGCCACCAGCAGAGGGGACACGGCTGGCTACACCTTC CATSRGDTAGYTF
15 TRBJ2-2 TRBV7-3 TRBD1 TGTGCCAGCAGCGCGACAGGGTTTCTTTCCGGGGAGCTGTTTTTT CASSATGFLSGELFF
15 TRBJ1-6 TRBV28 TRBD1 TGTGCCAGCAGTGGAGGGACAGGGCCCAATTCACCCCTCCACTTT CASSGGTGPNSPLHF
14 TRBJ1-1 TRBV4-3 NA TGCGCCAGCAGCCCAACACCGAAGAACACTGAAGCTTTCTTT CASSPTPKNTEAFF
14 TRBJ1-3 TRBV6-5 NA TGTGCCAGCAGTTACGACGGGTCTCGGGACACCATATATTTT CASSYDGSRDTIYF
14 TRBJ1-4 TRBV6-6 NA TGTGCCAGCAGTTACGACAGTAATAATGAAAAACTGTTTTTT CASSYDSNNEKLFF
14 TRBJ2-7 TRBV5-1 TRBD2 TGCGCCAGCAGCTTGACTAGCGGGAGCAACGAGCAGTACTTC CASSLTSGSNEQYF
15 TRBJ2-3 TRBV9 TRBD1 TGTGCCAGCAGCGACAGGGGTATCGTGACAGATACGCAGTATTTT CASSDRGIVTDTQYF
10 TRBJ2-7 TRBV29-1 NA TGCAGCGCCGCAGGCGACGAGCAGTACTTC CSAAGDEQYF
16 TRBJ2-3 TRBV28 TRBD1 TGTGCCAGCAGTTCCCCGGGACAGGGGACAACAGATACGCAGTATTTT CASSSPGQGTTDTQYF
16 TRBJ2-1 TRBV4-2 TRBD2 TGTGCCAGCAGCCCTCATGAGCGGGGCGTTAACAATGAGCAGTTCTTC CASSPHERGVNNEQFF
14 TRBJ2-5 TRBV4-2 TRBD2 TGTGCCAGCAGCCCCGGACTAGCTCGGGAGACCCAGTACTTC CASSPGLARETQYF
14 TRBJ2-5 TRBV5-1 TRBD2 TGCGCCAGCAGCTTCTCTAGCGGGGAAGAGACCCAGTACTTC CASSFSSGEETQYF
13 TRBJ1-1 TRBV6-5 NA TGTGCCAGCAGTTACCCCCTGAGCACTGAAGCTTTCTTT CASSYPLSTEAFF
14 TRBJ2-5 TRBV7-8 TRBD2 TGTGCCAGCAGCTTCTGGGCCGCGGGGGGGACCCAGTACTTC CASSFWAAGGTQYF
13 TRBJ1-6 TRBV28 NA TGTGCCAGCAGTGGGGGGAATAATTCACCCCTCCACTTT CASSGGNNSPLHF